The sequence of this T cell receptor beta chain was determined in a study of T cell responses to AZD1222 COVID-19 vaccine. The table came from immunoSEQ multiplex PCR; TCRdb's copy has only in-frame clones and leaves some out. The sample carries 130,000 or so clones, 85% to 95% recorded once. Notes on the study in general: Spike-wide coverage was observed for vaccine-associated CD4 TCRs, with dominant responses at 160-218 and 743-854. It should be noted that donors were predominantly white British and more often female, and clonal diversity was possibly underestimated.

The V end was cut by 4 bases, the J end by 4 bases, with 15 bases between. The CDR3 is 15 residues long. CDR1 and CDR2 (germline): LGHDT, YNNKEL (reference sequence). Concerning this clone: Its antigen is as yet unknown.

V usage is TRBV3-1 (or the pseudogene TRBV3-2) and J usage is TRBJ2-3, with a possible D match to TRBD2 (6 bases). This clonotype originated in an adult in good health. This sample comprised peripheral blood, obtained on day 0 of MenACWY control vaccination. The CDR3 DNA reads TGTGCCAGCAGCCTCCCCGGGACTTGGGCAGATACGCAGTATTTT. Translation gives CASSLPGTWADTQYF.